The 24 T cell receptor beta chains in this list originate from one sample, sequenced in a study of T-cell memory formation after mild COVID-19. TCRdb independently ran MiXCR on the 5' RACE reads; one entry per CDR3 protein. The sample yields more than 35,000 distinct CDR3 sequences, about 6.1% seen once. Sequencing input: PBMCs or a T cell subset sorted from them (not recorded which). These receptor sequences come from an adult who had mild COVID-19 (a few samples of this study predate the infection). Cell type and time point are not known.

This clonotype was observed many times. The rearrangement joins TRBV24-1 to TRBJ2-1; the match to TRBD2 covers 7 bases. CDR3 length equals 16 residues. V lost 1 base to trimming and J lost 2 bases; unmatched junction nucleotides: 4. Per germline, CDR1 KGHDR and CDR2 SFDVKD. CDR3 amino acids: CATSDFGAGTYNEQFF. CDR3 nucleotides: TGTGCCACCAGTGATTTCGGAGCGGGGACCTACAATGAGCAGTTCTTC.

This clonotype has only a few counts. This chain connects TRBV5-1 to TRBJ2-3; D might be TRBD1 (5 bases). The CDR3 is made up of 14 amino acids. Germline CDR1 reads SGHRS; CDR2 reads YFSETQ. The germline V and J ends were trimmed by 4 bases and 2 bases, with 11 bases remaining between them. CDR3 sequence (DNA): TGCGCCAGCAGCGCCCAGGGTGTCACAGATACGCAGTATTTT. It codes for CASSAQGVTDTQYF.

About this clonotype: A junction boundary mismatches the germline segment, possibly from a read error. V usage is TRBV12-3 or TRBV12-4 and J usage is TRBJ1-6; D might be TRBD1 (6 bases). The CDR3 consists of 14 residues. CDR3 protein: CASRRGGNNPPLHF. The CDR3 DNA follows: TGTGCCAGCAGGAGGGGGGGGAATAATCCACCCCTCCACTTT.

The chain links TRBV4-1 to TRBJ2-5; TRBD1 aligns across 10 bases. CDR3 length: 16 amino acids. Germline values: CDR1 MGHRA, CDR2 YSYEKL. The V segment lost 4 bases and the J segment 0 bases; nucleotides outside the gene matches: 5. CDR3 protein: CASSLGTGANQETQYF. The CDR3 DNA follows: TGCGCCAGCAGCCTAGGGACAGGGGCCAACCAAGAGACCCAGTACTTC.

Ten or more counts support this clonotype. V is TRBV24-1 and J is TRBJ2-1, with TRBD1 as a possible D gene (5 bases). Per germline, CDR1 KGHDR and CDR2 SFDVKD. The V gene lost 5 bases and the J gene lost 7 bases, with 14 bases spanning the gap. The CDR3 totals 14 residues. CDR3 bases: TGTGCCACCAGTGGTAACAGGCCCTGGAATGAGCAGTTCTTC. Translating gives CATSGNRPWNEQFF.

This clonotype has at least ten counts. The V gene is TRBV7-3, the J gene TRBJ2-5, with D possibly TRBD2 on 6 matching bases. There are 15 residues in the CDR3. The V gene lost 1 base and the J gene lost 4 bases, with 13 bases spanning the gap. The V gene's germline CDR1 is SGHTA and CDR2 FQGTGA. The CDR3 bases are TGTGCCAGCAGCTTAAAGGGGCGGGACGGAGAGACCCAGTACTTC. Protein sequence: CASSLKGRDGETQYF.

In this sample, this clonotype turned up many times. The CDR3 DNA follows: TGTGCCAGCAGTTTCATCGGCAATTTGAACACTGAAGCTTTCTTT. It encodes CASSFIGNLNTEAFF. The rearrangement uses TRBV7-2 and TRBJ1-1; D remains unclear. CDR3 length equals 15 residues. The germline V gene has CDR1 SGHTA and CDR2 FQGNSA. Trimming shortened V by 6 bases and J by 0 bases, and 14 bases separated the two germline ends. The variable domain in full, completed from reference TRBV7-2 and TRBJ1-1, reads GAGVSQSPSNKVTEKGKDVELRCDPISGHTALYWYRQSLGQGLEFLIYFQGNSAPDKSGLPSDRFSAERTGGSVSTLTIQRTQQEDSAVYLCASSFIGNLNTEAFFGQGTRLTVV.

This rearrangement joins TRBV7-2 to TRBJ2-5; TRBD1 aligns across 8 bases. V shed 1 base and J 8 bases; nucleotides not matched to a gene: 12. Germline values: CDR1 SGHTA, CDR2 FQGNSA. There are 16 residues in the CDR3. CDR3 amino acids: CASSLEGKVAGGTQYF. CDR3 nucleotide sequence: TGTGCCAGCAGCTTAGAAGGGAAAGTGGCAGGGGGCACCCAGTACTTC.

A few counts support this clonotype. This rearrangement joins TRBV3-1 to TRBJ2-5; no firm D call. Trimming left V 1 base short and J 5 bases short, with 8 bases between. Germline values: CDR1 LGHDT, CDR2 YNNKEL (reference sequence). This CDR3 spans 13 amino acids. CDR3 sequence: CASSQAVKETQYF. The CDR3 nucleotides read TGTGCCAGCAGCCAAGCAGTGAAGGAGACCCAGTACTTC.

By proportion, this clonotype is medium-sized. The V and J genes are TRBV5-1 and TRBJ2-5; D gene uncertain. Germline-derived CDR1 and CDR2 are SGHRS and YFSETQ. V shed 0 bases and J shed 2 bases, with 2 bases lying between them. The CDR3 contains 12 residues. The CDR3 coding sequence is TGCGCCAGCAGCTTGGGGCAAGAGACCCAGTACTTC. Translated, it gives CASSLGQETQYF.

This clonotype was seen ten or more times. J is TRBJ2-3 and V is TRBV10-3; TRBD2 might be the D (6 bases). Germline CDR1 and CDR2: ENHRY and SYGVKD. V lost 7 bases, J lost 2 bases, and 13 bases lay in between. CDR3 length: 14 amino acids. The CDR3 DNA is TGTGCCATCACCGGGACTCACTCCACAGATACGCAGTATTTT. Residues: CAITGTHSTDTQYF.

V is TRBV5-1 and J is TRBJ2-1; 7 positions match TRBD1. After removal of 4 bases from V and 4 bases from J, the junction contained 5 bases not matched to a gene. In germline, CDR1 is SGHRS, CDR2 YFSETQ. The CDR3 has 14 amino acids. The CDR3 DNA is TGCGCCAGCAGCAACGGACAGGTTTACAATGAGCAGTTCTTC. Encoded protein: CASSNGQVYNEQFF.

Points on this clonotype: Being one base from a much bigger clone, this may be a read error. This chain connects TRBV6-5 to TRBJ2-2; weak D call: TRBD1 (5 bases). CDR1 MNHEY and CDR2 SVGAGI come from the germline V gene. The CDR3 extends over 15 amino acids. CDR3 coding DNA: TGTGACAGCAGTTACTCGTATGACAGCACCGGGGAGCTGTTTTTT. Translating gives CDSSYSYDSTGELFF.

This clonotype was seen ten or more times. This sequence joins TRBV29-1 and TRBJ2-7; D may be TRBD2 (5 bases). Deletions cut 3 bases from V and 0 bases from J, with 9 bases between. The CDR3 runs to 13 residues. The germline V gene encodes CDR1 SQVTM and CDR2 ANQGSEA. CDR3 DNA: TGCAGCGTTGAGAGTGGGAGCTCCTACGAGCAGTACTTC. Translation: CSVESGSSYEQYF.

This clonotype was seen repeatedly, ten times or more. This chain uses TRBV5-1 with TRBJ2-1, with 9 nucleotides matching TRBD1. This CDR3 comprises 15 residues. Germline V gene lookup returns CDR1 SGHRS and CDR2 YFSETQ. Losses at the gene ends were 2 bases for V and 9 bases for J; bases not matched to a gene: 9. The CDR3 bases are TGCGCCAGCAGCTTCAGGGAGGACAGGGGTACTGAGCAGTTCTTC. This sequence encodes CASSFREDRGTEQFF.

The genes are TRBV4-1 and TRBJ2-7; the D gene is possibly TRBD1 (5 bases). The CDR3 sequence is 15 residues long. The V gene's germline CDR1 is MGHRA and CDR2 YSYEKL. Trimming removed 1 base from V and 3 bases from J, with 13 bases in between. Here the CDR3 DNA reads TGCGCCAGCAGCCAAGGGGGCTCGGCTAGCTACGAGCAGTACTTC. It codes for CASSQGGSASYEQYF.

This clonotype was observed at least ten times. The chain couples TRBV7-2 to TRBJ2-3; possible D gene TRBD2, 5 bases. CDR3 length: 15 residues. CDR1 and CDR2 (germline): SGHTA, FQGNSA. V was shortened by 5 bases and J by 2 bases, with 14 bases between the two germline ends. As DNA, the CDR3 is TGTGCCAGCAGCCCCGGGGTAGTGATCACAGATACGCAGTATTTT. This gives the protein CASSPGVVITDTQYF. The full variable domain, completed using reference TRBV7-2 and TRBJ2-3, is GAGVSQSPSNKVTEKGKDVELRCDPISGHTALYWYRQSLGQGLEFLIYFQGNSAPDKSGLPSDRFSAERTGGSVSTLTIQRTQQEDSAVYLCASSPGVVITDTQYFGPGTRLTVL.

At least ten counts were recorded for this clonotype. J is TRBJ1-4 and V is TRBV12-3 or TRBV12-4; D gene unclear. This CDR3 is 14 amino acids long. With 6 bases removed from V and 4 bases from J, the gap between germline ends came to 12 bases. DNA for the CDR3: TGTGCCAGCAGCCGCTACTGGGGTAATGAAAAACTGTTTTTT. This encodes CASSRYWGNEKLFF.

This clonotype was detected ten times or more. The CDR3 coding sequence is TGCGCCAGCAGCTTGGCGCAGGGAAGGAACGAGCAGTACTTC. Its protein product is CASSLAQGRNEQYF. The chain joins TRBV5-1 to TRBJ2-7; D might be TRBD1 (5 bases). V was trimmed by 0 bases and J by 5 bases, leaving 12 bases between them. There are 14 residues in the CDR3. Germline-derived CDR1 and CDR2 are SGHRS and YFSETQ.

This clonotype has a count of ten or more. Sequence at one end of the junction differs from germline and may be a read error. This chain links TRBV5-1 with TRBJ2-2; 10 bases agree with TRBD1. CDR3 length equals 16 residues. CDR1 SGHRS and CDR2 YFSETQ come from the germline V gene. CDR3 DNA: TGCGCCAGCAGCTCCACGGGACAGGGGAACCCCGGGGAGCTGTTTTTT. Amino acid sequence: CASSSTGQGNPGELFF.

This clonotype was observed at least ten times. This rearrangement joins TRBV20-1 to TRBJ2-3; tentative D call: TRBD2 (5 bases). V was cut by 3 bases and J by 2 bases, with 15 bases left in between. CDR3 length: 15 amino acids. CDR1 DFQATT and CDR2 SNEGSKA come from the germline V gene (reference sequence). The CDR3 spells CSASGFSVITDTQYF. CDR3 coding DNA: TGCAGTGCTAGCGGGTTTAGCGTTATCACAGATACGCAGTATTTT.

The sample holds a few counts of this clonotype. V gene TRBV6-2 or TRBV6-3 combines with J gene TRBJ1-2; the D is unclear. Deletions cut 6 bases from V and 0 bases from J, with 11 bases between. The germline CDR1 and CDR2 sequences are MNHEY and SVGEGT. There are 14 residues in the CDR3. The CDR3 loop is CASSRNLANYGYTF. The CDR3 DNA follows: TGTGCCAGCAGCCGCAACTTGGCTAACTATGGCTACACCTTC.

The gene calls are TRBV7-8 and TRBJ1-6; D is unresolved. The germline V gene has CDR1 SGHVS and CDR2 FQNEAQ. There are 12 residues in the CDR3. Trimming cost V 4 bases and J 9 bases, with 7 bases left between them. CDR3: CASSSSISPLHF. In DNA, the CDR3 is TGTGCCAGCAGCTCCTCAATTTCACCCCTCCACTTT.

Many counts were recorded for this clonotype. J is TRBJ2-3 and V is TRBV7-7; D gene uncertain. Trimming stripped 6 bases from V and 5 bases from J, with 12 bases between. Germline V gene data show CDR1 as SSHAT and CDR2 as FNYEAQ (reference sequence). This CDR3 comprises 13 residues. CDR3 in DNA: TGTGCCAGCAGTTACGACGCCGGAGATACGCAGTATTTT. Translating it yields CASSYDAGDTQYF.